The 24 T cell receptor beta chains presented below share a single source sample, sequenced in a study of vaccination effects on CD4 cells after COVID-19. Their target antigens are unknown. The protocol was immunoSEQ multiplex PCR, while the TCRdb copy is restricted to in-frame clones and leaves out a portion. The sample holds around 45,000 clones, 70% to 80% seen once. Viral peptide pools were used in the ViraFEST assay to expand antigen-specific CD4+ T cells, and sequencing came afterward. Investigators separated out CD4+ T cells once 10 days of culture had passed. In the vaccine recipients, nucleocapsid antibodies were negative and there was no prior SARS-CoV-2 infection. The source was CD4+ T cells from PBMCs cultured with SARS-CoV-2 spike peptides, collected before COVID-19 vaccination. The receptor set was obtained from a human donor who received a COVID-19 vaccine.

Written as DNA, the CDR3 is TGCGCCAGCAGCCAGCCAGGTTATAACACTGAAGCTTTCTTT. It is translated as CASSQPGYNTEAFF. The V and J genes are TRBV4-1 and TRBJ1-1, with no clear D. The germline V and J ends were trimmed by 3 bases and 2 bases, with 10 bases remaining between them. Germline loops: CDR1 MGHRA, CDR2 YSYEKL. The CDR3 consists of 14 residues.

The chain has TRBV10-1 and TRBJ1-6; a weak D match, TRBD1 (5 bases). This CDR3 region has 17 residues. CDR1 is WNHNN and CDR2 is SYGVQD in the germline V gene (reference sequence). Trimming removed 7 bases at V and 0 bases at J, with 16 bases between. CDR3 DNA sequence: TGCGCCAGCATCCTGTCGGGGGGGAGCTCCTATAATTCACCCCTCCACTTT. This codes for CASILSGGSSYNSPLHF.

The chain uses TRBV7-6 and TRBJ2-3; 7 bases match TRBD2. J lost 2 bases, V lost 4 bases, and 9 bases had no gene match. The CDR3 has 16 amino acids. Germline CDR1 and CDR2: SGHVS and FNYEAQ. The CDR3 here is CASSSLSGSNTDTQYF. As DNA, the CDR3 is TGTGCCAGCAGCTCCCTTAGCGGGTCCAACACAGATACGCAGTATTTT.

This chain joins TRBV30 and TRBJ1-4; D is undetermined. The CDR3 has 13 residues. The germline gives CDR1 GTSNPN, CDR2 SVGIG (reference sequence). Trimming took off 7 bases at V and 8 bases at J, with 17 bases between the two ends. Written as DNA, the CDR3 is TGTGCCTTTGGAGGGAACGGTAGGGAAAAACTGTTTTTT. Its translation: CAFGGNGREKLFF.

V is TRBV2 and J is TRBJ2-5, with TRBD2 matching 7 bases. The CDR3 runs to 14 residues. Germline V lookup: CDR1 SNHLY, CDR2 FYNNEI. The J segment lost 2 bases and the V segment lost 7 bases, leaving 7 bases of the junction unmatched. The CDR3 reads CASTGTNRQETQYF. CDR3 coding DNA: TGTGCCAGCACCGGGACTAACCGACAAGAGACCCAGTACTTC.

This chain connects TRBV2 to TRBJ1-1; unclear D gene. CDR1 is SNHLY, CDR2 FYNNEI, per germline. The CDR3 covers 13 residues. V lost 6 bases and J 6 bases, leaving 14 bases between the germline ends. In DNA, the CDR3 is TGTGCCAGCAGACAGTCCTTAAGCGCTGAAGCTTTCTTT. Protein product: CASRQSLSAEAFF. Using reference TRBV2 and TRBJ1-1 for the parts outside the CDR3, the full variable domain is EPEVTQTPSHQVTQMGQEVILRCVPISNHLYFYWYRQILGQKVEFLVSFYNNEISEKSEIFDDQFSVERPDGSNFTLKIRSTKLEDSAMYFCASRQSLSAEAFFGQGTRLTVV.

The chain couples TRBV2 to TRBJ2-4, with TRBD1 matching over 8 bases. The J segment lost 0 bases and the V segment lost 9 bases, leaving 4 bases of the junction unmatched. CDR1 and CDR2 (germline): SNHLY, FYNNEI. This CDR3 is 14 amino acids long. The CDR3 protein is CARGQAGAKNIQYF. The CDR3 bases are TGTGCCAGGGGACAGGCAGGAGCCAAAAACATTCAGTACTTC.

Here the CDR3 reads CATSAGEGAGTDTQYF. DNA of the CDR3: TGTGCCACCAGTGCTGGGGAGGGCGCGGGCACAGATACGCAGTATTTT. This rearrangement joins TRBV24-1 to TRBJ2-3, with TRBD2 matching 7 bases. Germline CDR1 KGHDR, CDR2 SFDVKD. Losses at the gene ends were 5 bases for V and 1 base for J; bases not matched to a gene: 8. The CDR3 contains 16 residues.

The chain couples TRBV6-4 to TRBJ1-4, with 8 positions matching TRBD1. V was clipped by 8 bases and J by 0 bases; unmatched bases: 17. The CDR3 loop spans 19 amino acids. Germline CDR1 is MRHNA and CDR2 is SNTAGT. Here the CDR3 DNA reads TGTGCCAGCCCTCGGGCAGGGGGCTCTTCGAAAGCAACTAATGAAAAACTGTTTTTT. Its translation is CASPRAGGSSKATNEKLFF.

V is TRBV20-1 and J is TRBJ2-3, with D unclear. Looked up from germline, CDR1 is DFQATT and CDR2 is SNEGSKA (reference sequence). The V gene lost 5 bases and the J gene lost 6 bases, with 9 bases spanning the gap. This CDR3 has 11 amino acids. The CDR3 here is CSARAADTQYF. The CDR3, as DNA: TGCAGTGCTCGCGCCGCGGATACGCAGTATTTT.

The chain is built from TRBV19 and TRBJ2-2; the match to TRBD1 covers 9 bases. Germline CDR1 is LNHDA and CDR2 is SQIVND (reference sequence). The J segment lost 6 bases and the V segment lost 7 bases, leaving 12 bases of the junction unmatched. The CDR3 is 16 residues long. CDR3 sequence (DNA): TGTGCCAGTAAAAGGGACTCCGGGACAGGGTCCGGGGAGCTGTTTTTT. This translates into CASKRDSGTGSGELFF.

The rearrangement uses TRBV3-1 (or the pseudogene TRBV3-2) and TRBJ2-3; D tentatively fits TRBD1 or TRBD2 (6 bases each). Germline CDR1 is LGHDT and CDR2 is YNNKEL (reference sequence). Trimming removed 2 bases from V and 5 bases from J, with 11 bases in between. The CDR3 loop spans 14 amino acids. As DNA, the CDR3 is TGTGCCAGCAGCCAATCCGGGGGCGGAGATACGCAGTATTTT. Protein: CASSQSGGGDTQYF.

CDR3 bases: TGTGCTAGTGGTTTCGGCGGGACACGCCACTCACCCCTCCACTTT. Its translation: CASGFGGTRHSPLHF. The chain is built from TRBV12-5 and TRBJ1-6; maybe TRBD1 (6 bases). Trimming shortened V by 3 bases and J by 10 bases, and 16 bases separated the two germline ends. Germline V gives CDR1 LGHNT, CDR2 FRNRAP. The CDR3 is 15 residues long.

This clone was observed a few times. The CDR3 bases are TGCGCCAGCAGCCAGACCGTACTGTCATCCTCACCCCTCCACTTT. Translating it yields CASSQTVLSSSPLHF. The V call is TRBV4-1, the J call TRBJ1-6; D gene uncertain. The CDR3 is 15 residues long. V was shortened by 3 bases and J by 10 bases, with 16 bases between the two germline ends. Germline loops: CDR1 MGHRA, CDR2 YSYEKL.

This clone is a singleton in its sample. CDR3 sequence (DNA): TGTGCCAGCACTACAGGGGGCTTAGGCAATCAGCCCCAGCATTTT. Translated, it gives CASTTGGLGNQPQHF. The V and J genes are TRBV27 and TRBJ1-5; 9 bases map to TRBD1. V shed 7 bases, J shed 2 bases, and the junction held 6 bases outside the gene matches. The V gene's germline CDR1 is MNHEY and CDR2 SMNVEV (reference sequence). The CDR3 is made up of 15 amino acids.

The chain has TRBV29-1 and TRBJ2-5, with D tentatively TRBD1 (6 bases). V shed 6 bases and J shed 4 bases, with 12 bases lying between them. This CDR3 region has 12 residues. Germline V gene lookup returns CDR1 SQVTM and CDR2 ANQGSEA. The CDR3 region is CSVHRVGETQYF. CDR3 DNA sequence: TGCAGCGTGCACAGGGTCGGAGAGACCCAGTACTTC.

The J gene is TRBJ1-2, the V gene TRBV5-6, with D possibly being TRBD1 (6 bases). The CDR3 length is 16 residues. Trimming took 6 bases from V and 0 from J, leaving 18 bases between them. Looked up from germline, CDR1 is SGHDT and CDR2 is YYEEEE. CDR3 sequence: CASTKAGDLSNYGYTF. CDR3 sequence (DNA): TGTGCCAGCACCAAAGCAGGGGACCTTTCTAACTATGGCTACACCTTC.

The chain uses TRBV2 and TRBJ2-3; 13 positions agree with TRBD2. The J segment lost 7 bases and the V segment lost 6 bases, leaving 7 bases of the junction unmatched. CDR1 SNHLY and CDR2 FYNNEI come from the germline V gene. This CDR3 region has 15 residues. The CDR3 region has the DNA TGTGCCAGCAGGCCACTAGCGGGGGGGCTTAATACGCAGTATTTT. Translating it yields CASRPLAGGLNTQYF.

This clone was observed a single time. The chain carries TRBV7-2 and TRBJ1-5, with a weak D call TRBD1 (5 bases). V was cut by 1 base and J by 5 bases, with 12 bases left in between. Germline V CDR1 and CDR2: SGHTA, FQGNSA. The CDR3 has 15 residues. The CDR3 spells CASSLEGQGYQPQHF. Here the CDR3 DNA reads TGTGCCAGCAGCTTAGAAGGTCAGGGATATCAGCCCCAGCATTTT.

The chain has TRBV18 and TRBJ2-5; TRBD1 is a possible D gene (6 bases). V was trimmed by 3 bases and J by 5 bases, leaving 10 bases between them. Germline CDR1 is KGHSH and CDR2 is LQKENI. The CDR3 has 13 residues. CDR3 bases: TGTGCCAGCTCACCTCAGGGGTTTGAGACCCAGTACTTC. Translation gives CASSPQGFETQYF.

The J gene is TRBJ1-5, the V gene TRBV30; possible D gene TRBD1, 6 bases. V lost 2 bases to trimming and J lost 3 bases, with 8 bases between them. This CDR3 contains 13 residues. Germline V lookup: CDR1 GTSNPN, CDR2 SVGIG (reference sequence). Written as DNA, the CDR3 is TGTGCCTGGAGTACAGGGACCAATCAGCCCCAGCATTTT. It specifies CAWSTGTNQPQHF. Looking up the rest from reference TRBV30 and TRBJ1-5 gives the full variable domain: SQTIHQWPATLVQPVGSPLSLECTVEGTSNPNLYWYRQAAGRGLQLLFYSVGIGQISSEVPQNLSASRPQDRQFILSSKKLLLSDSGFYLCAWSTGTNQPQHFGDGTRLSIL.

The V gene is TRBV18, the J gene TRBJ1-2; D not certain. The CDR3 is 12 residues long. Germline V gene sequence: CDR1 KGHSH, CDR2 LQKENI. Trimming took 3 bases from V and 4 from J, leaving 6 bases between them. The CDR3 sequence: CASSPGSYGYTF. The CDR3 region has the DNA TGTGCCAGCTCACCGGGCAGCTATGGCTACACCTTC.

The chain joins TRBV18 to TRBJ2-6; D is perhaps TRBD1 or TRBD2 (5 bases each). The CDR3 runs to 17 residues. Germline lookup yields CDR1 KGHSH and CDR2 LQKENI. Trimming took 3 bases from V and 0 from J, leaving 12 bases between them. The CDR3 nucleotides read TGTGCCAGCTCACCTTCGGGACCGTTCTCTGGGGCCAACGTCCTGACTTTC. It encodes CASSPSGPFSGANVLTF.

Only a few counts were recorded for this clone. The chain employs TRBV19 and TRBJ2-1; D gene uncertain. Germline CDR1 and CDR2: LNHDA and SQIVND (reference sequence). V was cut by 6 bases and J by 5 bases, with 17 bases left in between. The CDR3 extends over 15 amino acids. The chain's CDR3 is CASSSIRDFNNEQFF. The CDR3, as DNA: TGTGCCAGTAGCTCGATCCGAGACTTCAACAATGAGCAGTTCTTC.